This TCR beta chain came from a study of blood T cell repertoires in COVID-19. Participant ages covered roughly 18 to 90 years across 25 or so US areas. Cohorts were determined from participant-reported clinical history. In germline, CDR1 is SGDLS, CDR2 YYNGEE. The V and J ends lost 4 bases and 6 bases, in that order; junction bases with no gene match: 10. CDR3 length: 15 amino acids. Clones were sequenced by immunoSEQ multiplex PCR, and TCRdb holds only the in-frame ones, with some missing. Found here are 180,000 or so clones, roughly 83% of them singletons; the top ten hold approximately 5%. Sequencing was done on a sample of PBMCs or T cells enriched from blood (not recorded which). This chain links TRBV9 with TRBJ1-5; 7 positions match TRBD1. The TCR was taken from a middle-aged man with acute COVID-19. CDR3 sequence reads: CASSSQGNNGQPQHF. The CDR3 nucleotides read TGTGCCAGCAGCTCACAGGGGAATAATGGTCAGCCCCAGCATTTT.